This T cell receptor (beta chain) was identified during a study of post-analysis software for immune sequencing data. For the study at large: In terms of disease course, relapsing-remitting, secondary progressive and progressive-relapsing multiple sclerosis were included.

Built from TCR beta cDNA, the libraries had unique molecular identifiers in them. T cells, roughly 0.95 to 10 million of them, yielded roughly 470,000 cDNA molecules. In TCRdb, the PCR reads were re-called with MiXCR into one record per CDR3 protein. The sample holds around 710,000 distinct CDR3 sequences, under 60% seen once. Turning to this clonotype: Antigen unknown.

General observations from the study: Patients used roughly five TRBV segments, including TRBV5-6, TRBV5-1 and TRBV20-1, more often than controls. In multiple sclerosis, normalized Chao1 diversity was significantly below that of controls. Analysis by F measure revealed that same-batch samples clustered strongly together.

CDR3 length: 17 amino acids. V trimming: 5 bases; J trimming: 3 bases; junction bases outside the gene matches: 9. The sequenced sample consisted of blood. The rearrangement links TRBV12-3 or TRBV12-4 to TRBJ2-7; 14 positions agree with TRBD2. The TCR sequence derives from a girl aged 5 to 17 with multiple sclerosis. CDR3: CASSLGTSGSRVYEQYF. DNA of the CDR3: TGTGCCAGCAGTCTCGGGACTAGCGGGAGTAGGGTCTACGAGCAGTACTTC.